These 18 T cell receptor beta chains came from one sample sequenced in a study of blood T cell repertoires in COVID-19. Sequenced by immunoSEQ multiplex PCR; TCRdb stores in-frame clones only, minus some. The sample has about 140,000 clones, about 82% seen once. What was sequenced was peripheral blood. These receptors were collected from a man aged 45-60 years with acute or convalescent COVID-19.

This chain connects TRBV30 to TRBJ1-2; D not certain. From germline, CDR1 is GTSNPN and CDR2 SVGIG (reference sequence). The CDR3 spans 15 residues. Between the trimmed V and J ends, which lost 3 bases and 4 bases, there was a span of 18 bases. CDR3 region: CAWRLGRGVSYGYTF. DNA of the CDR3: TGTGCCTGGAGGTTAGGTAGAGGAGTTTCCTATGGCTACACCTTC. The variable domain in full, completed from reference TRBV30 and TRBJ1-2, reads SQTIHQWPATLVQPVGSPLSLECTVEGTSNPNLYWYRQAAGRGLQLLFYSVGIGQISSEVPQNLSASRPQDRQFILSSKKLLLSDSGFYLCAWRLGRGVSYGYTFGSGTRLTVV.

This clone was observed once. The V call is TRBV5-1, the J call TRBJ1-1; D is possibly TRBD1 (5 bases). This CDR3 region has 15 residues. Deletions cut 2 bases from V and 1 base from J, with 12 bases between. Germline values: CDR1 SGHRS, CDR2 YFSETQ. The CDR3 region is CASSFIGASNTEAFF. The CDR3, as DNA: TGCGCCAGCAGCTTCATAGGGGCCTCGAACACTGAAGCTTTCTTT.

This CDR3 is CASSLLYRGPSNEKLFF. The CDR3 DNA sequence: TGTGCCAGCAGTTTATTGTACAGGGGGCCGAGTAATGAAAAACTGTTTTTT. V is TRBV27 and J is TRBJ1-4, with 9 bases that match TRBD1. V trimming: 1 base; J trimming: 4 bases; junction bases outside the gene matches: 7. The length of the CDR3 is 17 residues. CDR1 MNHEY and CDR2 SMNVEV come from the germline V gene (reference sequence).

The chain carries TRBV5-1 and TRBJ1-1, with a weak D call TRBD1 (5 bases). Germline V gene sequence: CDR1 SGHRS, CDR2 YFSETQ. Trimming pared 4 bases from V and 6 bases from J, leaving 19 bases between. The CDR3 runs 15 residues. CDR3: CASSDKKGGGAEAFF. DNA of the CDR3: TGCGCCAGCAGCGATAAGAAGGGAGGAGGGGCTGAAGCTTTCTTT. The variable domain in full, with the rest retrieved from reference TRBV5-1 and TRBJ1-1, is KAGVTQTPRYLIKTRGQQVTLSCSPISGHRSVSWYQQTPGQGLQFLFEYFSETQRNKGNFPGRFSGRQFSNSRSEMNVSTLELGDSALYLCASSDKKGGGAEAFFGQGTRLTVV.

The chain has TRBV19 and TRBJ1-6; possible D gene TRBD1, 5 bases. CDR3 length: 14 residues. Germline assignment: CDR1 LNHDA and CDR2 SQIVND (reference sequence). Trimming shortened V by 7 bases and J by 7 bases, and 14 bases separated the two germline ends. The chain's CDR3 is CASNTDSPNSPLHF. Here the CDR3 DNA reads TGTGCCAGTAACACCGACAGCCCCAATTCACCCCTCCACTTT.

This chain links TRBV30 with TRBJ2-7; 7 bases align to TRBD2. The CDR3 length is 10 residues. Germline loops: CDR1 GTSNPN, CDR2 SVGIG (reference sequence). The CDR3: CVAGASEQYF. As DNA, the CDR3 is TGTGTTGCGGGAGCGAGCGAGCAGTACTTC.

The chain is built from TRBV5-6 and TRBJ1-3; D might be TRBD1 (6 bases). Germline lookup yields CDR1 SGHDT and CDR2 YYEEEE. The V gene lost 4 bases and the J gene lost 1 base, with 12 bases spanning the gap. The CDR3 is 15 amino acids. The CDR3 is CASSRTGTSGNTIYF. The CDR3 coding sequence is TGTGCCAGCAGCCGTACAGGGACGTCTGGAAACACCATATATTTT.

This clone was seen once. The rearrangement links TRBV29-1 to TRBJ2-3; the D gene is possibly TRBD1 (5 bases). This CDR3 has 16 amino acids. In germline, CDR1 is SQVTM, CDR2 ANQGSEA. Trimming pared 1 base from V and 1 base from J, leaving 15 bases between. CDR3 sequence: CSVEVIRTWGTDTQYF. The CDR3 DNA reads as TGCAGCGTTGAAGTTATTCGGACATGGGGCACAGATACGCAGTATTTT.

The rearrangement links TRBV29-1 to TRBJ1-5; possible D gene TRBD1, 5 bases. The CDR3 spans 13 residues. Trimming removed 7 bases at V and 5 bases at J, with 15 bases between. Germline V gene lookup returns CDR1 SQVTM and CDR2 ANQGSEA. CDR3 region: CSAGWGEDQPQHF. CDR3 in DNA: TGCAGCGCCGGCTGGGGGGAGGATCAGCCCCAGCATTTT.

The rearrangement links TRBV30 to TRBJ1-3, with D possibly matching TRBD1 (5 bases). Trimming removed 7 bases at V and 8 bases at J, with 15 bases between. Germline CDR1 GTSNPN, CDR2 SVGIG (reference sequence). CDR3 size: 12 residues. In DNA, the CDR3 is TGTGCCTTAACGTTGGGAGGGGACACCATATATTTT. It codes for CALTLGGDTIYF. Full variable domain (remainder filled in from reference TRBV30 and TRBJ1-3): SQTIHQWPATLVQPVGSPLSLECTVEGTSNPNLYWYRQAAGRGLQLLFYSVGIGQISSEVPQNLSASRPQDRQFILSSKKLLLSDSGFYLCALTLGGDTIYFGEGSWLTVV.

The chain carries TRBV4-2 and TRBJ1-3, with unresolved D. The CDR3 loop spans 15 amino acids. Deletions cut 1 base from V and 0 bases from J, with 7 bases between. Germline lookup yields CDR1 LGHNA and CDR2 YNFKEQ. CDR3 in amino acids: CASSQVMSSGNTIYF. The CDR3 region has the DNA TGTGCCAGCAGCCAAGTCATGTCCTCTGGAAACACCATATATTTT.

The CDR3 loop is CASSFGLAANTGELFF. The CDR3 DNA reads TGCGCCAGCAGCTTCGGGCTAGCGGCGAACACCGGGGAGCTGTTTTTT. V usage is TRBV5-1 and J usage is TRBJ2-2, with 7 bases fitting TRBD2. CDR3 length: 16 residues. V shed 2 bases, J shed 0 bases, and the junction held 4 bases outside the gene matches. Germline-derived CDR1 and CDR2 are SGHRS and YFSETQ.

This chain uses TRBV11-2 with TRBJ1-4; weak D call: TRBD1 (6 bases). The germline V gene has CDR1 SGHAT and CDR2 FQNNGV. This CDR3 is 16 amino acids long. Trimming shortened V by 0 bases and J by 10 bases, and 18 bases separated the two germline ends. CDR3 coding DNA: TGTGCCAGCAGCTTAGATAGAGGACAGCCCTTTGCAAAACTGTTTTTT. As protein: CASSLDRGQPFAKLFF.

This clone is a singleton in its sample. V usage is TRBV7-8 and J usage is TRBJ1-1; no clear D gene. V lost 3 bases to trimming and J lost 2 bases, with 7 bases between them. CDR1 is SGHVS and CDR2 is FQNEAQ in the germline V gene. The length of the CDR3 is 13 residues. CDR3 DNA sequence: TGTGCCAGCAGCTTCACAGCCAACACTGAAGCTTTCTTT. Its translation is CASSFTANTEAFF.

The gene calls are TRBV9 and TRBJ2-6, with a possible D match to TRBD1 (6 bases). CDR3 length: 17 residues. V gave up 5 bases and J gave up 0 bases, with 15 bases separating them. Germline V gene lookup returns CDR1 SGDLS and CDR2 YYNGEE. CDR3 bases: TGTGCCAGCAGGGGGACAACGAGGAGCTCTGGGGCCAACGTCCTGACTTTC. Residues: CASRGTTRSSGANVLTF.

This clone has a handful of counts. This chain connects TRBV6-4 to TRBJ2-5, with TRBD1 identical over 7 bases. The CDR3 loop spans 14 amino acids. J lost 2 bases, V lost 6 bases, and 6 bases had no gene match. The germline V gene has CDR1 MRHNA and CDR2 SNTAGT. In nucleotides, the CDR3 is TGTGCCAGCAGAATCGTACAGGGGCAAGAGACCCAGTACTTC. Translated: CASRIVQGQETQYF.

The V and J genes are TRBV9 and TRBJ2-1, with TRBD1 as a possible D gene (5 bases). V lost 0 bases to trimming and J lost 0 bases, with 10 bases between them. Germline CDR1 SGDLS, CDR2 YYNGEE. This CDR3 comprises 16 residues. The CDR3 DNA reads as TGTGCCAGCAGCGTAGAGGACACGAGCTCCTACAATGAGCAGTTCTTC. Its protein product is CASSVEDTSSYNEQFF. The full variable domain, its missing parts supplied by reference TRBV9 and TRBJ2-1, is DSGVTQTPKHLITATGQRVTLRCSPRSGDLSVYWYQQSLDQGLQFLIQYYNGEERAKGNILERFSAQQFPDLHSELNLSSLELGDSALYFCASSVEDTSSYNEQFFGPGTRLTVL.

The V call is TRBV19, the J call TRBJ1-4; D not certain. Germline V gene sequence: CDR1 LNHDA, CDR2 SQIVND (reference sequence). The CDR3 runs 14 residues. V lost 4 bases, J lost 6 bases, and 12 bases lay in between. DNA for the CDR3: TGTGCCAGTAGTAGCGGGGAAGGGCATGAAAAACTGTTTTTT. Translating it yields CASSSGEGHEKLFF.